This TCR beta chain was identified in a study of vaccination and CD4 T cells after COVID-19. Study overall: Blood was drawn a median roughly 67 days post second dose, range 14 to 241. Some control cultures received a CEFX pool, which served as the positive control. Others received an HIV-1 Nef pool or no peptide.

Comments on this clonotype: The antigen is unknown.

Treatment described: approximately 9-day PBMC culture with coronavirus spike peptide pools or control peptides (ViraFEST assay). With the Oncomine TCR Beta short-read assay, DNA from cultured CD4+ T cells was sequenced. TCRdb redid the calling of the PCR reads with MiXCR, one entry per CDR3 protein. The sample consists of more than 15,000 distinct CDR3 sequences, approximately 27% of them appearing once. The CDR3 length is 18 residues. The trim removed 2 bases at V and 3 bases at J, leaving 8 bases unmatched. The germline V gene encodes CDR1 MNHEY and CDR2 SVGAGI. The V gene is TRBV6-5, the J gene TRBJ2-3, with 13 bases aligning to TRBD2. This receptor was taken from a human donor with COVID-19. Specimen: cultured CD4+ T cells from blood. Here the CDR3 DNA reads TGTGCCAGCAGTTACGCCCGGACTAGCGGGGGTGGAACAGATACGCAGTATTTT. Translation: CASSYARTSGGGTDTQYF.